This T cell receptor beta chain was observed in a study of early stage breast cancer tumors. Only in-frame clones appear in the TCRdb table, and some are missing; sequencing was by immunoSEQ multiplex PCR. The sample consists of roughly 58,000 clones, around nine tenths of them appearing once. Germline-derived CDR1 and CDR2 are SGDLS and YYNGEE. There are 15 residues in the CDR3. V was cut by 4 bases and J by 4 bases, with 18 bases left in between. A word on this clone: The target antigen is unknown.

Study-level findings and limits: In 14 of 16 patients, blood comparison separated tumor from normal breast.

This sequence originates from a person aged 70 to 85 with breast cancer. The sample consisted of blood. V is TRBV9 and J is TRBJ2-7, with D tentatively TRBD1 (5 bases). The CDR3 sequence is CASSPRWGEIYEQYF. CDR3 in DNA: TGTGCCAGCAGCCCAAGGTGGGGCGAGATTTACGAGCAGTACTTC.